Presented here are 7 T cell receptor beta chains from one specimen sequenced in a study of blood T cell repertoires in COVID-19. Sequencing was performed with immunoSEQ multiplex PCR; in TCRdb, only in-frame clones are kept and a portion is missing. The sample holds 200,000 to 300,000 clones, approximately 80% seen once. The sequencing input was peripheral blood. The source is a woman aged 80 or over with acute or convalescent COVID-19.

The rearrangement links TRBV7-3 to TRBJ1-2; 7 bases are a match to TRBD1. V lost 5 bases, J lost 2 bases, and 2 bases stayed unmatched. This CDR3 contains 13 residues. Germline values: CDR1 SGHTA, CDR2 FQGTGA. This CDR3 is CASSVDRNYGYTF. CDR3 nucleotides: TGTGCCAGCAGCGTGGACAGGAACTATGGCTACACCTTC.

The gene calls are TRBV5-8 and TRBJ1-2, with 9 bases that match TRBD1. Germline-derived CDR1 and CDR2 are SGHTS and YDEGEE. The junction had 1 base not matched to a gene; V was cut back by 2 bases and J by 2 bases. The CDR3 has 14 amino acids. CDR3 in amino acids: CASSFGTGNYGYTF. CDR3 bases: TGTGCCAGCAGCTTTGGGACAGGGAACTATGGCTACACCTTC.

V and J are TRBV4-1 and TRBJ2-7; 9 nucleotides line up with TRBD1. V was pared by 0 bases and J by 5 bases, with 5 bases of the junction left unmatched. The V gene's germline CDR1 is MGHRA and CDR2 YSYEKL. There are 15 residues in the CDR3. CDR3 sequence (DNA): TGCGCCAGCAGCCAAGAGAACAGGGGGCTTGACGAGCAGTACTTC. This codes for CASSQENRGLDEQYF.

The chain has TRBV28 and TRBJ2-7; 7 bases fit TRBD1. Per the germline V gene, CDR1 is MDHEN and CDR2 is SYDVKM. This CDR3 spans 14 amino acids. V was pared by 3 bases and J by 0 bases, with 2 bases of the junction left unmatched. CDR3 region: CASSLTGSSYEQYF. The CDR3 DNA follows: TGTGCCAGCAGTTTGACAGGGAGCTCCTACGAGCAGTACTTC.

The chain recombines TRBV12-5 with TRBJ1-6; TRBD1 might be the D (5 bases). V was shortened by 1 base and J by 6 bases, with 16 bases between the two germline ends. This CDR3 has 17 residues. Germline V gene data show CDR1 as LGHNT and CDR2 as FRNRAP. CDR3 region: CASGLDPGGVGNSPLHF. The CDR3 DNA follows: TGTGCTAGTGGTTTGGACCCGGGGGGGGTCGGTAATTCACCCCTCCACTTT.

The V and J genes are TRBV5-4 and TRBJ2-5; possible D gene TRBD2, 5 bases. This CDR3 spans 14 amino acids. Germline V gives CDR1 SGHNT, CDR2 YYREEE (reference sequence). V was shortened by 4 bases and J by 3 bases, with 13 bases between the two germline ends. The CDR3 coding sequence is TGTGCCAGCAGCCTTGCGGGTGTGGAAGAGACCCAGTACTTC. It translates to CASSLAGVEETQYF.

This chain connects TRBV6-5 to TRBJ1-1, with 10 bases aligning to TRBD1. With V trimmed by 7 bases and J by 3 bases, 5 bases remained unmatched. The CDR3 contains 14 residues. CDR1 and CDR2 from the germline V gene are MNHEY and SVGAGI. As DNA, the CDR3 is TGTGCCAGCACTGTGACAGGGGGCGACACTGAAGCTTTCTTT. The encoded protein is CASTVTGGDTEAFF.